This T cell receptor (beta chain) comes out of a study of cytomegalovirus exposure and HLA in healthy donors. Unmatched junction bases numbered 19, after V lost 4 bases and J lost 8 bases. Germline CDR1 is SGDLS and CDR2 is YYNGEE. CDR3 length: 18 residues. Researchers ran the PCR with 60 Vbeta and 13 Jbeta primers. Assay used: immunoSEQ multiplex PCR; TCRdb lists only in-frame clones, some missing. This table has about 160,000 clones, just over 70% appearing once. Study findings and constraints: Researchers reported in a later analysis that common viral pathogens appeared linked to several top clusters. Associated with cytomegalovirus, according to the listing, were 170 or so TCR beta chains.

Note on this clone: What it binds is not known.

The sequence was collected from a man aged 18 to 29 in good health and CMV-seropositive. This chain connects TRBV9 to TRBJ1-4; 8 nucleotides match TRBD1. The sequencing input was PBMCs. CDR3 sequence: CASSPTLGQGARGEKLFF. CDR3 DNA: TGTGCCAGCAGCCCAACCTTGGGGCAGGGGGCGCGCGGCGAAAAACTGTTTTTT.